This T cell receptor beta chain was sequenced for a study of blood T cells in healthy people across ages. This clonotype was counted only a few times. What it binds is not known. Germline V gives CDR1 SGHRS, CDR2 YFSETQ. Trimming shortened V by 4 bases and J by 5 bases, and 15 bases separated the two germline ends. The CDR3 length is 14 residues. Study-level results: Among long-lived donors, naive CD4+ cells were more numerous and diversity higher than in aged donors. Naive and antigen-experienced cells could not be conclusively compared, given unsorted PBMCs. Not knowing donor CMV status may have confounded expanded clonotype changes.

A second PCR, run for about 6 to 12 cycles, used a sample-barcoded 5' primer plus a J-beta primer mix. From the 5' RACE reads, TCRdb called clonotypes with MiXCR, one entry per CDR3 protein. The table lists around 520,000 distinct CDR3 sequences, over 25% of them singletons. These same records also appear under a second study, on T cells of mothers and their children. That work contributes: Samples were provided by three healthy Caucasian mothers and their six children.

The chain is built from TRBV5-1 and TRBJ2-5, with D maybe TRBD1 (5 bases). The source of this sequence is a boy aged 2 to 10 in good health. Sequencing input: blood. CDR3: CASSARTRAETQYF. In DNA, the CDR3 is TGCGCCAGCAGCGCGAGAACCAGGGCGGAGACCCAGTACTTC.